Each of the 10 T cell receptor beta chains below was sequenced from the same sample in a study of tumor-infiltrating lymphocytes in primary liver carcinoma. With a constant-region primer, TCR beta cDNA was made from approximately 520 ng of total RNA. Employing slightly modified ARM-PCR, three nested multiplex PCR rounds were run, and these gave rise to the TCR beta libraries. In the first two PCR rounds, TRBV1-TRBV30 forward primers were paired with a C-beta reverse primer, and each round lasted 10 cycles. TCRdb passed the multiplex PCR reads through MiXCR, listing each CDR3 protein once. This sample has 45,000 or so distinct CDR3 sequences; around 80% occur once, and the top ten carry 38%. It was from roughly 20-30 mg of unsorted bulk tissue that RNA and DNA were co-extracted. Sequenced material: tumor-adjacent normal liver tissue. The receptors derive from a woman aged 25 to 39 with primary liver carcinoma and hepatitis B virus infection.

Details on this clonotype: Germline is not matched at one junction end, which may reflect a read error. This chain joins TRBV4-3 and TRBJ2-1; TRBD2 might be the D (6 bases). Per the germline V gene, CDR1 is LGHNA and CDR2 is YSLEER. This CDR3 contains 16 residues. The DNA for the CDR3 is TGCGCCAGCAGCCAAGATGCGGGAAGCTCATACAGTGAGCAGTCCTTC. This sequence encodes CASSQDAGSSYSEQSF.

Worth noting for this clonotype: Germline is not matched at one junction end, which may reflect a read error. This chain connects TRBV11-2 to TRBJ1-3; D is uncertain. The CDR3 contains 12 residues. Germline V lookup: CDR1 SGHAT, CDR2 FQNNGV. The CDR3 bases are TGTGCCAGCCGCTTAGCTGGAAACACCATATACTTT. Encoded protein: CASRLAGNTIYF.

A note on this clonotype: The CDR3 end shows no conserved phenylalanine or tryptophan, and so a read error is likely. The limits of the CDR3 on the DNA are not certain, so only TCRdb's listed CDR3 is given. J is TRBJ2-7 and V is TRBV6-1; TRBD2, the table's D call, lacks a check against the DNA. Germline CDR1 MNHNS, CDR2 SASEGT. The CDR3 totals 14 residues, both ends included. CDR3 loop: CGSSNLAGVYEHYY.

This clonotype was found a few times. CDR3 DNA sequence: TGCAGCGCTCAACAGGGATGGACAGAAGCTTTCTTT. Protein: CSAQQGWTEAFF. The chain joins TRBV29-1 to TRBJ1-1, with D perhaps TRBD1 (6 bases). Germline V gives CDR1 SQVTM, CDR2 ANQGSEA. The CDR3 covers 12 residues. With 7 bases removed from V and 8 bases from J, the gap between germline ends came to 17 bases.

V usage is TRBV6-1 and J usage is TRBJ2-1; a possible D gene is TRBD2 (6 bases). The V gene lost 7 bases and the J gene lost 6 bases, with 19 bases spanning the gap. Germline V gives CDR1 MNHNS, CDR2 SASEGT. The CDR3 contains 15 residues. The CDR3 DNA follows: TGTGCCAGCACCCTAGCGATGAGTTCCCGCAATGAGCAGTTCTTC. It yields the protein CASTLAMSSRNEQFF.

This clonotype appeared many times. This chain connects TRBV30 to TRBJ2-1, with TRBD2 matching 11 bases. The CDR3 consists of 15 residues. Germline V gene lookup returns CDR1 GTSNPN and CDR2 SVGIG (reference sequence). V shed 5 bases and J 5 bases; nucleotides not matched to a gene: 8. CDR3 in DNA: TGTGCCTGGGCCTTTAGCGGGAGGGCCCACAATGAGCAGTTCTTC. Its protein is CAWAFSGRAHNEQFF. Combining the CDR3 with reference TRBV30 and TRBJ2-1 gives the whole variable domain SQTIHQWPATLVQPVGSPLSLECTVEGTSNPNLYWYRQAAGRGLQLLFYSVGIGQISSEVPQNLSASRPQDRQFILSSKKLLLSDSGFYLCAWAFSGRAHNEQFFGPGTRLTVL.

Remarks on this clonotype: One base away lies a much larger clone, so this may be a sequencing read error. This chain connects TRBV6-1 to TRBJ2-2; unclear D gene. Germline V lookup: CDR1 MNHNS, CDR2 SASEGT. The CDR3 is 16 amino acids. CDR3 region: CAGSETLAEPRGELFF. The CDR3 DNA sequence: TGTGCCGGCAGTGAAACGTTGGCGGAACCGCGGGGGGAGCTGTTTTTT.

The rearrangement joins TRBV11-2 to TRBJ2-5; D possibly uses TRBD1 or TRBD2 (5 bases each). The CDR3 has 16 amino acids. Trimming took 5 bases from V and 7 from J, leaving 23 bases between them. The V gene's germline CDR1 is SGHAT and CDR2 FQNNGV. The CDR3 loop reads CASSTRTGSAKGTQYF. CDR3 nucleotides: TGTGCCAGCAGCACAAGAACAGGTAGCGCGAAAGGGACCCAGTACTTC.

The chain joins TRBV7-2 to TRBJ2-5, with D possibly matching TRBD2 (6 bases). This CDR3 has 15 amino acids. V was clipped by 9 bases and J by 2 bases, with 19 bases between them. Germline V gives CDR1 SGHTA, CDR2 FQGNSA. The CDR3, as DNA: TGTGCCAGAAGAAACGGCGGGGCAGAGCAAGAGACCCAGTACTTC. Translated, it gives CARRNGGAEQETQYF.

CDR3 nucleotides: TGCGCCAGCAGCCATACAGAGTTGGGGAATGAGCAGTTCTTC. Translation: CASSHTELGNEQFF. The chain combines TRBV4-3 with TRBJ2-1; D gene ambiguous. This CDR3 has 14 residues. CDR1 is LGHNA and CDR2 is YSLEER in the germline V gene. V was cut by 3 bases and J by 7 bases, with 13 bases left in between.